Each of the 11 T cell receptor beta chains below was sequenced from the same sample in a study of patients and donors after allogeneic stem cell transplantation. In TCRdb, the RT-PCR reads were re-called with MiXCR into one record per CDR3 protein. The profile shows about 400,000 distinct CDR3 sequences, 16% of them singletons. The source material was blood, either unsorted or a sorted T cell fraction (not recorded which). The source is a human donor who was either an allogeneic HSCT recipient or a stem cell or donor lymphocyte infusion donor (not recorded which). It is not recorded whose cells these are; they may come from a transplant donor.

The CDR3 DNA sequence: TGTGCCACAGGAAGCGGGACAGGGGGCACCGGGGAGCTGTTTTTT. Protein product: CATGSGTGGTGELFF. The chain links TRBV24-1 to TRBJ2-2, with TRBD1 matching 11 bases. V trimming: 10 bases; J trimming: 4 bases; junction bases outside the gene matches: 7. The CDR3 length is 15 residues. Germline V lookup: CDR1 KGHDR, CDR2 SFDVKD.

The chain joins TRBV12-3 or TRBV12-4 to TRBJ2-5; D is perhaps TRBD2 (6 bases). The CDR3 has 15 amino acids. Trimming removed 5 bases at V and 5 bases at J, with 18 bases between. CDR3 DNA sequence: TGTGCCAGCAGTAACCGACACGGGGGTTCTGAGACCCAGTACTTC. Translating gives CASSNRHGGSETQYF.

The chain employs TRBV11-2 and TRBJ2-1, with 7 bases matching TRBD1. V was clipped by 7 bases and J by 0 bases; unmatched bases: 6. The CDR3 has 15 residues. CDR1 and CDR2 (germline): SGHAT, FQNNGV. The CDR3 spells CASTPGTDSYNEQFF. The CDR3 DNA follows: TGTGCCAGCACCCCCGGGACAGACTCCTACAATGAGCAGTTCTTC.

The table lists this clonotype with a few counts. The CDR3 spells CASSLLQNTDTQYF. The CDR3 DNA reads as TGTGCCAGCAGCTTACTACAGAACACAGATACGCAGTATTTT. The chain uses TRBV11-2 and TRBJ2-3; D not resolved. Trimming left V 2 bases short and J 2 bases short, with 8 bases between. Germline values: CDR1 SGHAT, CDR2 FQNNGV. The CDR3 extends over 14 amino acids.

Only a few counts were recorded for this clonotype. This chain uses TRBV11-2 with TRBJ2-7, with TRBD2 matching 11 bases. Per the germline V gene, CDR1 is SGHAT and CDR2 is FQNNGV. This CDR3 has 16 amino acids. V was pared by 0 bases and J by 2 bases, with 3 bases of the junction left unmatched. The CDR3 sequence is CASSLDLSGRAYEQYF. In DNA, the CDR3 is TGTGCCAGCAGCTTAGATCTTAGCGGGAGGGCCTACGAGCAGTACTTC.

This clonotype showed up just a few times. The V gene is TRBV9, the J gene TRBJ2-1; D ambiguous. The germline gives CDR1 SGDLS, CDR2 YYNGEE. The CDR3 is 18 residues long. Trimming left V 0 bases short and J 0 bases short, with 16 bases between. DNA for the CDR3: TGTGCCAGCAGCGTAGACTCACTCGGGCCCAGCTCCTACAATGAGCAGTTCTTC. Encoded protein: CASSVDSLGPSSYNEQFF.

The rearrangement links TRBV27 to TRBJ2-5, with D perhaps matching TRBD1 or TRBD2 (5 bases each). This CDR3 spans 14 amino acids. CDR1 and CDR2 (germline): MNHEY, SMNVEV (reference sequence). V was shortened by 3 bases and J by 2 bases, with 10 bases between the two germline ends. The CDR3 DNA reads TGTGCCAGCAGTTTCTATGGGGGTCAAGAGACCCAGTACTTC. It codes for CASSFYGGQETQYF.

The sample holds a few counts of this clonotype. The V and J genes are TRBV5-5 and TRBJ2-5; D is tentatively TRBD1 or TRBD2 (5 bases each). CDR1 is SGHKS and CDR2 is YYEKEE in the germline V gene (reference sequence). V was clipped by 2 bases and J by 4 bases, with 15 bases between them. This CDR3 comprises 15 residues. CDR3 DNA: TGTGCCAGCAGCTTTCGCCTGTTGAGGGGAGAGACCCAGTACTTC. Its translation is CASSFRLLRGETQYF.

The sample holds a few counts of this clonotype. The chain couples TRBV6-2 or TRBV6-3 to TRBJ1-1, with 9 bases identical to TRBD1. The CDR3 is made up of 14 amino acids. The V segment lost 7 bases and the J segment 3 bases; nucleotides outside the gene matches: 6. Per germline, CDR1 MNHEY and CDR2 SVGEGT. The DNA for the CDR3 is TGTGCCAGCATGTCCCGGGACAGGGACACTGAAGCTTTCTTT. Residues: CASMSRDRDTEAFF.

The CDR3 DNA is TGTGCCAGCAGTCACGACGCCACCGGGGAGCTGTTTTTT. This gives the protein CASSHDATGELFF. This chain connects TRBV2 to TRBJ2-2; D gene ambiguous. Germline V gives CDR1 SNHLY, CDR2 FYNNEI. The V and J ends lost 5 bases and 4 bases respectively, with 8 bases between them. This CDR3 has 13 amino acids.

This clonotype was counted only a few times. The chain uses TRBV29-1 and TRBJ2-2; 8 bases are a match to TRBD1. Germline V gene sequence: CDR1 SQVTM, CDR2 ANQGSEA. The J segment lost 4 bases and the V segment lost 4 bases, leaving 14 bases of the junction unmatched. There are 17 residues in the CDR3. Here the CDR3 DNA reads TGCAGCGTTGGTCTTGGGGGACAGGCTCCGGGCACCGGGGAGCTGTTTTTT. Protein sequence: CSVGLGGQAPGTGELFF.